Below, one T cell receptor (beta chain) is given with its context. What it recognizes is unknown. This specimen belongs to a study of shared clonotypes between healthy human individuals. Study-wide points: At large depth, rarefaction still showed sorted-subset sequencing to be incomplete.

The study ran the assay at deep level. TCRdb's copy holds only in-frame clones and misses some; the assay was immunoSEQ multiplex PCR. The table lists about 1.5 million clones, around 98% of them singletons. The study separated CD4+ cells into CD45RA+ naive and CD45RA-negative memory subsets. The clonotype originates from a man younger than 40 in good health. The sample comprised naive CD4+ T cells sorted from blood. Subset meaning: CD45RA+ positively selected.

This chain's CDR3 is CASSFTGLTSETQYF. The CDR3 bases are TGTGCCAGCAGCTTTACAGGCCTCACGTCAGAGACCCAGTACTTC. The chain combines TRBV7-2 with TRBJ2-5; tentatively, D is TRBD1 (5 bases). In germline, CDR1 is SGHTA, CDR2 FQGNSA. Deletions cut 3 bases from V and 4 bases from J, with 15 bases between. CDR3 size: 15 residues.